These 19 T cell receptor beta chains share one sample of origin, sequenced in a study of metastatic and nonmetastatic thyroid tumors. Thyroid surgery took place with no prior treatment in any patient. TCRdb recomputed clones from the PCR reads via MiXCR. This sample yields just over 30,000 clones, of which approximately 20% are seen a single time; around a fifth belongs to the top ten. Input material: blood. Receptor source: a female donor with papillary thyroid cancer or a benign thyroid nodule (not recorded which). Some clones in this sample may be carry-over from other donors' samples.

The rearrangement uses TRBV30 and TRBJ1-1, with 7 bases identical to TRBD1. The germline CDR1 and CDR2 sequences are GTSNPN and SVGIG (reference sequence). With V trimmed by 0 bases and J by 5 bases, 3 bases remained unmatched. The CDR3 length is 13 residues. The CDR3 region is CAWSVGRGTEAFF. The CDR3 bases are TGTGCCTGGAGTGTCGGCAGGGGGACTGAAGCTTTCTTT. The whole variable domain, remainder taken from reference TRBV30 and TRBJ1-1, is SQTIHQWPATLVQPVGSPLSLECTVEGTSNPNLYWYRQAAGRGLQLLFYSVGIGQISSEVPQNLSASRPQDRQFILSSKKLLLSDSGFYLCAWSVGRGTEAFFGQGTRLTVV.

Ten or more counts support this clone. The CDR3 nucleotides are TGCAGTGCTAGAGAGTCGGGGCAGCGTGAAAAACTGTTTTTT. As protein: CSARESGQREKLFF. The J gene is TRBJ1-4, the V gene TRBV20-1; the D gene is possibly TRBD1 (5 bases). Trimming stripped 0 bases from V and 7 bases from J, with 12 bases between. This CDR3 spans 14 amino acids. CDR1 DFQATT and CDR2 SNEGSKA come from the germline V gene (reference sequence).

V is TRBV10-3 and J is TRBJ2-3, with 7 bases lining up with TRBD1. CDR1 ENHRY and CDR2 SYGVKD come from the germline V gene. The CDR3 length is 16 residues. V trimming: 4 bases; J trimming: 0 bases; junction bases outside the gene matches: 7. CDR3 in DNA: TGTGCCATCAGTGGCGCCGGGACAGAGAGCACAGATACGCAGTATTTT. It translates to CAISGAGTESTDTQYF.

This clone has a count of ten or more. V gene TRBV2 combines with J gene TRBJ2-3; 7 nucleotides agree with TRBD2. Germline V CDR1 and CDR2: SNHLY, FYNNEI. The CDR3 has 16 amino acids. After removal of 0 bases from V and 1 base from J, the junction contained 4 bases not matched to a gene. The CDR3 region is CASSEARGRGTDTQYF. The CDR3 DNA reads TGTGCCAGCAGTGAAGCGCGGGGGAGGGGCACAGATACGCAGTATTTT.

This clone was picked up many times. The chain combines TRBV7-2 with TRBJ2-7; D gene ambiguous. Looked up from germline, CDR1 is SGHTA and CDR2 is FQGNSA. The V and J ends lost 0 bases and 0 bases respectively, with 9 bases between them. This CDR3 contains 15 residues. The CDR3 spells CASSLAAWSSYEQYF. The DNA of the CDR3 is TGTGCCAGCAGCTTAGCGGCCTGGAGCTCCTACGAGCAGTACTTC.

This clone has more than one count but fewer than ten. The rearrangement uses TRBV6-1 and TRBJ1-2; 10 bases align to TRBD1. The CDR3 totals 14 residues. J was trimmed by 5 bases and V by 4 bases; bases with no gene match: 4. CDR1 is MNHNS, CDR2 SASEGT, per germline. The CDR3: CASSGQGAWYGYTF. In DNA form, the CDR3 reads TGTGCCAGCAGTGGACAGGGGGCTTGGTATGGCTACACCTTC.

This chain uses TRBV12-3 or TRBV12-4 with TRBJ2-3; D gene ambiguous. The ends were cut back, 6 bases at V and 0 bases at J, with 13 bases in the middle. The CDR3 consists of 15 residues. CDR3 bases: TGTGCCAGCAGCCCGCCCCGTGGGAGCACAGATACGCAGTATTTT. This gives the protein CASSPPRGSTDTQYF.

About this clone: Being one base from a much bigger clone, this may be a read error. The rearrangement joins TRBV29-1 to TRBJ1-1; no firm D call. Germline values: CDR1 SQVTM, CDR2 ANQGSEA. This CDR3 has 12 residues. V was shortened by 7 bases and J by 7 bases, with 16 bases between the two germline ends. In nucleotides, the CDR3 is TGCAGCGCATTCAGGTCGGAGGGTGAAGCTTTCTTT. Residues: CSAFRSEGEAFF.

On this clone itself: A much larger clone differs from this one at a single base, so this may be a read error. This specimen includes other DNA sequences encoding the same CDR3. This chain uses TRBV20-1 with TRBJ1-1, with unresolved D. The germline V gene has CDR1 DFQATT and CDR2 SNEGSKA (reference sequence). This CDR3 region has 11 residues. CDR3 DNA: TGTAGTGCTAGTCCCCTTTTGGAAGCTTTCTTT. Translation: CSASPLLEAFF.

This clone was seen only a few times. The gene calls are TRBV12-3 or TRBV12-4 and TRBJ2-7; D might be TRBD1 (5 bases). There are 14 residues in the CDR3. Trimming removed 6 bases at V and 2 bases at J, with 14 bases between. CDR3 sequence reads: CASSPSQGPYEQYF. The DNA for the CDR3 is TGTGCCAGCAGCCCAAGTCAGGGCCCCTACGAGCAGTACTTC.

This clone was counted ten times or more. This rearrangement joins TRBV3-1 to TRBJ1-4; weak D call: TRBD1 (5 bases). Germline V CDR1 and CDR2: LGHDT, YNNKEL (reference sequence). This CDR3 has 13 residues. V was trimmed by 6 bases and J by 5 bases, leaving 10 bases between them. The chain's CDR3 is CASSPGPNEKLFF. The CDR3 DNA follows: TGTGCCAGCAGTCCAGGGCCCAATGAAAAACTGTTTTTT.

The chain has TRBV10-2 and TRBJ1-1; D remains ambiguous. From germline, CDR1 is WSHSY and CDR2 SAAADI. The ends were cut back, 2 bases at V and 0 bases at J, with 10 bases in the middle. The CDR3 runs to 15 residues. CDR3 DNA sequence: TGCGCCAGCAGTGAGCCCTGGACGGTGAACACTGAAGCTTTCTTT. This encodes CASSEPWTVNTEAFF.

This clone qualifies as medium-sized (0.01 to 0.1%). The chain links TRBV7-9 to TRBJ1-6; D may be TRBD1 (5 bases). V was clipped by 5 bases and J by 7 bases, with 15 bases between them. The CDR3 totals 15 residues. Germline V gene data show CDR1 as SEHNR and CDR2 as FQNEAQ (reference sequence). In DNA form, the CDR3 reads TGTGCCAGCAGCCCCCGGGGGGGTGAGAATTCACCCCTCCACTTT. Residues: CASSPRGGENSPLHF.

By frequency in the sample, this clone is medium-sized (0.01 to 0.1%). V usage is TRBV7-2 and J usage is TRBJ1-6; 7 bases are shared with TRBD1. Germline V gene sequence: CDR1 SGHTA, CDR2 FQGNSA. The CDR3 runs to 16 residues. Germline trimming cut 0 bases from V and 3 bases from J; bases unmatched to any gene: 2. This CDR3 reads CASSLAGGYYNSPLHF. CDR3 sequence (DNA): TGTGCCAGCAGCTTAGCAGGGGGCTACTATAATTCACCCCTCCACTTT.

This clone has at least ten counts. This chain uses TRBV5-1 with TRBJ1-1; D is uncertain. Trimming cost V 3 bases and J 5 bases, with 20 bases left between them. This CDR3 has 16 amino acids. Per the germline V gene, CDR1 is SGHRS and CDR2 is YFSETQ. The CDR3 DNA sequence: TGCGCCAGCAGCTCGCATACGCGGGGAATACGGACTGAAGCTTTCTTT. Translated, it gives CASSSHTRGIRTEAFF.

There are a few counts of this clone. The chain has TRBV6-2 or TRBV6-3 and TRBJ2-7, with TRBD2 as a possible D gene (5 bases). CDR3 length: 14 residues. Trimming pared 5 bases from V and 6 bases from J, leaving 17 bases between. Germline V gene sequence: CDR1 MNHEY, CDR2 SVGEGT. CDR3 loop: CASSAPTRSGEQYF. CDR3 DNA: TGTGCCAGCAGTGCCCCCACTAGGTCTGGCGAGCAGTACTTC.

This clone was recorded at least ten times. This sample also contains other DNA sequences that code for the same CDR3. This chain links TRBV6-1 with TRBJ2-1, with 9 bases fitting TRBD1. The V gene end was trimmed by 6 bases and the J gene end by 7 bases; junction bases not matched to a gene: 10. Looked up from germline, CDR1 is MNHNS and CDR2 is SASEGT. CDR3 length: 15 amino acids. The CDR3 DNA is TGTGCCAGCAGCGTCGTGGGGACAGGGAGGAATGAGCAGTTCTTC. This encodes CASSVVGTGRNEQFF.

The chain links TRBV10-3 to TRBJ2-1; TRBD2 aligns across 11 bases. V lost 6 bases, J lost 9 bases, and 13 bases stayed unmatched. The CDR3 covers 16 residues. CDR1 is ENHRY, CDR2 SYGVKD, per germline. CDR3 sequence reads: CAISPKGLAELVEQFF. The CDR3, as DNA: TGTGCCATCAGCCCCAAGGGACTAGCGGAGCTGGTTGAGCAGTTCTTC.

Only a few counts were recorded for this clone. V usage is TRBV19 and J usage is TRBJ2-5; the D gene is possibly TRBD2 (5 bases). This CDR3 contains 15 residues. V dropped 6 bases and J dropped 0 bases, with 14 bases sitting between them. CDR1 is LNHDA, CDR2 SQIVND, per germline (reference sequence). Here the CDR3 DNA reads TGTGCCAGTAGCACGGGAAGTTCGTACCAAGAGACCCAGTACTTC. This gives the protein CASSTGSSYQETQYF. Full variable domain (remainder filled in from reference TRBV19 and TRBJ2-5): DGGITQSPKYLFRKEGQNVTLSCEQNLNHDAMYWYRQDPGQGLRLIYYSQIVNDFQKGDIAEGYSVSREKKESFPLTVTSAQKNPTAFYLCASSTGSSYQETQYFGPGTRLLVL.